The 27 T cell receptor beta chains presented below share a single source sample, sequenced in a study of blood T cell repertoires in COVID-19. Using immunoSEQ multiplex PCR, the repertoire was profiled, and TCRdb retains in-frame clones only, with some absent. The sample contains about 99,000 clones, around 85% of which appear only once. The sample comprised peripheral blood. The receptors originated from a woman older than 75 with active or convalescent COVID-19.

V and J are TRBV5-1 and TRBJ1-3; no firm D call. CDR1 SGHRS and CDR2 YFSETQ come from the germline V gene. The CDR3 is 15 residues long. V dropped 0 bases and J dropped 2 bases, with 9 bases sitting between them. CDR3 DNA: TGCGCCAGCAGCTTGGCCGGTGGGCCTGGAAACACCATATATTTT. It encodes CASSLAGGPGNTIYF.

Note on this clone: The same CDR3 also results from other DNA sequences found in this sample. The J gene is TRBJ2-5, the V gene TRBV2; D perhaps matches TRBD2 (5 bases). Per the germline V gene, CDR1 is SNHLY and CDR2 is FYNNEI. CDR3 size: 12 residues. V lost 6 bases and J 5 bases, leaving 10 bases between the germline ends. This CDR3 is CASSRGWETQYF. CDR3 coding DNA: TGTGCCAGCAGCCGGGGTTGGGAGACCCAGTACTTC.

V and J are TRBV7-8 and TRBJ1-5; 8 bases are a match to TRBD1. J lost 4 bases, V lost 5 bases, and 13 bases had no gene match. The CDR3 is 17 residues long. CDR1 is SGHVS, CDR2 FQNEAQ, per germline. The CDR3 coding sequence is TGTGCCAGCAGCGGAAACAGGGGGGTGAGGGATAATCAGCCCCAGCATTTT. As protein: CASSGNRGVRDNQPQHF. Looking up the rest from reference TRBV7-8 and TRBJ1-5 gives the full variable domain: GAGVSQSPRYKVAKRGQDVALRCDPISGHVSLFWYQQALGQGPEFLTYFQNEAQLDKSGLPSDRFFAERPEGSVSTLKIQRTQQEDSAVYLCASSGNRGVRDNQPQHFGDGTRLSIL.

This clone was picked up one time. The gene calls are TRBV9 and TRBJ1-5; TRBD1 is a possible D gene (5 bases). The germline V gene encodes CDR1 SGDLS and CDR2 YYNGEE. Trimming removed 0 bases from V and 1 base from J, with 8 bases in between. CDR3 length: 15 amino acids. CDR3 amino acids: CASSVGRGSNQPQHF. CDR3 DNA sequence: TGTGCCAGCAGCGTAGGACGGGGGAGCAATCAGCCCCAGCATTTT.

The chain couples TRBV28 to TRBJ1-2, with TRBD1 matching 7 bases. CDR3 length equals 13 residues. CDR1 is MDHEN, CDR2 SYDVKM, per germline. V lost 2 bases and J lost 8; bases outside the gene matches: 5. This CDR3 is CASSLKGALGYTF. CDR3 nucleotides: TGTGCCAGCAGTTTAAAGGGGGCGTTGGGCTACACCTTC.

The rearrangement joins TRBV18 to TRBJ2-7; 7 bases fit TRBD2. V was pared by 6 bases and J by 2 bases, with 7 bases of the junction left unmatched. Germline loops: CDR1 KGHSH, CDR2 LQKENI. The CDR3 runs to 14 residues. DNA of the CDR3: TGTGCCAGCTCTGAGGGAGGGACTGCCTACGAGCAGTACTTC. This sequence encodes CASSEGGTAYEQYF.

This clone occurred a few times. The V and J genes are TRBV7-3 and TRBJ1-1; D is uncertain. V dropped 0 bases and J dropped 7 bases, with 9 bases sitting between them. Germline CDR1 and CDR2: SGHTA and FQGTGA. The CDR3 totals 13 residues. CDR3 nucleotides: TGTGCCAGCAGCTTAACCTTGCAGAATGAAGCTTTCTTT. As protein: CASSLTLQNEAFF.

This clone was counted once. The chain carries TRBV29-1 and TRBJ1-1; 9 positions agree with TRBD1. The ends lost 5 bases at V and 4 bases at J; junction bases unmatched: 8. CDR3 length equals 14 residues. Germline CDR1 is SQVTM and CDR2 is ANQGSEA. The CDR3 here is CSVNTGGASTEAFF. The CDR3 coding sequence is TGCAGCGTTAACACAGGGGGCGCGTCCACTGAAGCTTTCTTT.

This rearrangement joins TRBV5-1 to TRBJ2-7; D gene unclear. The CDR3 length is 14 residues. The germline V gene has CDR1 SGHRS and CDR2 YFSETQ. V lost 5 bases to trimming and J lost 1 base, with 13 bases between them. CDR3 bases: TGCGCCAGCAGTCCCAGGCCGATATCCTACGAGCAGTACTTC. Protein product: CASSPRPISYEQYF.

This chain connects TRBV6-2 or TRBV6-3 to TRBJ1-2; TRBD1 agrees at 7 bases. Trimming at V came to 4 bases and at J to 0 bases, leaving 14 bases not matched to a gene. There are 18 residues in the CDR3. Germline CDR1 reads MNHEY; CDR2 reads SVGEGT. CDR3: CASSFSPSGQRTNYGYTF. The CDR3 coding sequence is TGTGCCAGCAGTTTTTCCCCCTCGGGACAGCGAACTAACTATGGCTACACCTTC.

V is TRBV18 and J is TRBJ2-7; TRBD2 aligns across 7 bases. This CDR3 comprises 14 residues. The V gene's germline CDR1 is KGHSH and CDR2 LQKENI. J gave up 3 bases and V 4 bases, and 6 bases lay outside the gene matches. CDR3 coding DNA: TGTGCCAGCTCACTCTTGACGGGGGGCTACGAGCAGTACTTC. It yields the protein CASSLLTGGYEQYF.

The rearrangement uses TRBV5-6 and TRBJ2-5, with D perhaps TRBD2 (6 bases). Between the trimmed V and J ends, which lost 0 bases and 2 bases, there was a span of 8 bases. Germline assignment: CDR1 SGHDT and CDR2 YYEEEE. The CDR3 runs to 14 residues. The CDR3 DNA reads as TGTGCCAGCAGCTTGGTGGGGAGGCAAGAGACCCAGTACTTC. Translation: CASSLVGRQETQYF.

The chain uses TRBV3-1 (or the pseudogene TRBV3-2) and TRBJ2-1; 8 bases match TRBD2. The V gene's germline CDR1 is LGHDT and CDR2 YNNKEL (reference sequence). The CDR3 has 13 amino acids. V gave up 3 bases and J gave up 9 bases; unmatched junction bases: 4. CDR3 sequence: CASSQSTSGEQFF. CDR3 nucleotides: TGTGCCAGCAGCCAGTCCACTAGCGGTGAGCAGTTCTTC.

This clone was found a few times. The rearrangement uses TRBV7-9 and TRBJ1-5; TRBD1 might be the D (6 bases). Germline CDR1 SEHNR, CDR2 FQNEAQ (reference sequence). V was pared by 3 bases and J by 8 bases, with 17 bases between. The CDR3 sequence is 15 residues long. CDR3 amino acids: CASSLTQGTREPQHF. Here the CDR3 DNA reads TGTGCCAGCAGCTTGACCCAGGGGACCAGGGAGCCCCAGCATTTT.

The rearrangement joins TRBV2 to TRBJ2-3; 7 bases line up with TRBD1. The CDR3 runs 14 residues. The germline gives CDR1 SNHLY, CDR2 FYNNEI. V dropped 5 bases and J dropped 1; count of bases not matched to a gene: 3. The CDR3 coding sequence is TGTGCCAGCAGTAAAACAGGGGGCACAGATACGCAGTATTTT. Translation gives CASSKTGGTDTQYF.

This chain joins TRBV4-1 and TRBJ2-1; possible D gene TRBD2, 6 bases. The V end lost 0 bases, the J end lost 0 bases, and 9 bases lay between the germline ends. Per germline, CDR1 MGHRA and CDR2 YSYEKL. This CDR3 has 16 amino acids. The DNA of the CDR3 is TGCGCCAGCAGCCAAGATGGGAGGAGCTCCTACAATGAGCAGTTCTTC. Protein sequence: CASSQDGRSSYNEQFF.

This clone was seen more than once but under ten times. V gene TRBV2 combines with J gene TRBJ2-1, with D possibly matching TRBD2 (5 bases). Germline assignment: CDR1 SNHLY and CDR2 FYNNEI. This CDR3 contains 16 residues. V dropped 2 bases and J dropped 4 bases, with 15 bases sitting between them. CDR3 nucleotides: TGTGCCAGCAGTGAAATTGGGGTGCTAGCTTACAATGAGCAGTTCTTC. Translated, it gives CASSEIGVLAYNEQFF.

The chain employs TRBV5-4 and TRBJ1-2, with a tentative D call TRBD1 (5 bases). V was trimmed by 2 bases and J by 3 bases, leaving 11 bases between them. This CDR3 region has 14 residues. Germline loops: CDR1 SGHNT, CDR2 YYREEE (reference sequence). CDR3: CASSFGQGYYGYTF. The CDR3 DNA follows: TGTGCCAGCAGCTTTGGGCAGGGTTACTATGGCTACACCTTC.

The J gene is TRBJ2-7, the V gene TRBV29-1; D is undetermined. The length of the CDR3 is 11 residues. Trimming pared 2 bases from V and 5 bases from J, leaving 7 bases between. The germline CDR1 and CDR2 sequences are SQVTM and ANQGSEA. The CDR3: CSVEWAHEQYF. CDR3 sequence (DNA): TGCAGCGTTGAATGGGCCCACGAGCAGTACTTC.

This clone was counted once. The chain links TRBV28 to TRBJ1-1, with 7 bases matching TRBD1. CDR3 length: 15 amino acids. V dropped 3 bases and J dropped 6; count of bases not matched to a gene: 10. Germline V lookup: CDR1 MDHEN, CDR2 SYDVKM. In DNA, the CDR3 is TGTGCCAGCAGTTTTAGACAGGGATTTTCCTCTGAAGCTTTCTTT. Its protein product is CASSFRQGFSSEAFF.

V gene TRBV30 combines with J gene TRBJ1-1; TRBD1 matches 9 bases. The CDR3 extends over 14 amino acids. The V and J ends lost 1 base and 3 bases, in that order; junction bases with no gene match: 3. Germline V lookup: CDR1 GTSNPN, CDR2 SVGIG (reference sequence). CDR3 nucleotides: TGTGCCTGGAGTGGGGGGGACAGGGACACTGAAGCTTTCTTT. This encodes CAWSGGDRDTEAFF.

This clone was detected only a few times. The chain links TRBV2 to TRBJ2-2; no reliable D call. The CDR3 runs to 15 residues. V lost 7 bases to trimming and J lost 0 bases, with 12 bases between them. Per the germline V gene, CDR1 is SNHLY and CDR2 is FYNNEI. The DNA of the CDR3 is TGTGCCAGCACCGCCTTGAGGCCGAACACCGGGGAGCTGTTTTTT. Translating gives CASTALRPNTGELFF.

The chain uses TRBV7-9 and TRBJ2-7; D is ambiguous. Germline V lookup: CDR1 SEHNR, CDR2 FQNEAQ (reference sequence). Trimming took 7 bases from V and 4 from J, leaving 14 bases between them. The CDR3 runs to 13 residues. CDR3 sequence (DNA): TGTGCCAGCACCACCCGTGCCGGGTACGAGCAGTACTTC. Its protein product is CASTTRAGYEQYF.

This clone was seen more than once but under ten times. The same CDR3 can be traced to other DNA sequences in this sample. This chain joins TRBV4-3 and TRBJ1-6; weak D call: TRBD1 (5 bases). Germline V lookup: CDR1 LGHNA, CDR2 YSLEER. The CDR3 consists of 14 residues. Trimming removed 1 base from V and 7 bases from J, with 8 bases in between. The DNA for the CDR3 is TGCGCCAGCAGCCAAGGACAGAACAATTCACCCCTCCACTTT. Protein product: CASSQGQNNSPLHF.

This clone was seen once. The chain links TRBV7-8 to TRBJ1-5; 11 nucleotides match TRBD1. The V segment lost 5 bases and the J segment 1 base; nucleotides outside the gene matches: 13. Per the germline V gene, CDR1 is SGHVS and CDR2 is FQNEAQ. CDR3 size: 19 residues. The CDR3 sequence is CASSPGQGASHRSNQPQHF. As DNA, the CDR3 is TGTGCCAGCAGCCCAGGACAGGGGGCTTCTCATAGGAGCAATCAGCCCCAGCATTTT.

The chain carries TRBV5-8 and TRBJ2-7; D is undetermined. Looked up from germline, CDR1 is SGHTS and CDR2 is YDEGEE. There are 14 residues in the CDR3. Trimming shortened V by 1 base and J by 5 bases, and 13 bases separated the two germline ends. This CDR3 reads CASSLHPQVDEQYF. The CDR3 DNA reads as TGTGCCAGCAGCTTGCATCCCCAGGTTGACGAGCAGTACTTC. The full variable domain, completed using reference TRBV5-8 and TRBJ2-7, is EAGVTQSPTHLIKTRGQQATLRCSPISGHTSVYWYQQALGLGLQFLLWYDEGEERNRGNFPPRFSGRQFPNYSSELNVNALELEDSALYLCASSLHPQVDEQYFGPGTRLTVT.

J is TRBJ2-7 and V is TRBV7-9; 8 nucleotides agree with TRBD1. Trimming took 6 bases from V and 6 from J; bases not matched to a gene: 4. CDR1 is SEHNR, CDR2 FQNEAQ, per germline (reference sequence). This CDR3 contains 12 residues. CDR3 in DNA: TGTGCCAGCAGTTCGGACAGGGCCGAGCAGTACTTC. Amino acids: CASSSDRAEQYF.